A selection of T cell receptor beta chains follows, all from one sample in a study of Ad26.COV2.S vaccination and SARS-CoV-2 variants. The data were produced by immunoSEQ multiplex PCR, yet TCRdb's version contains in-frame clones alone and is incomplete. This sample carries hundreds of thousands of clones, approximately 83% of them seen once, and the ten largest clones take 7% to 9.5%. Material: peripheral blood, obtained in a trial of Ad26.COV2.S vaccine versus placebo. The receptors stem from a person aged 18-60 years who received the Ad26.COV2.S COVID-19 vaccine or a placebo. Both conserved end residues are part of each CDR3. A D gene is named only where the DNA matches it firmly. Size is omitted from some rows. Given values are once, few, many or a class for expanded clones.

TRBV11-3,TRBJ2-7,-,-,CASSSGGGAQNEQYF,TGTGCCAGCAGCTCGGGTGGGGGGGCGCAAAACGAGCAGTACTTC
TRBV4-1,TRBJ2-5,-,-,CASSQVRGVWETQYF,TGCGCCAGCAGCCAAGTACGGGGCGTATGGGAGACCCAGTACTTC
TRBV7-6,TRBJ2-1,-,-,CASSFDHGGQYNEQFF,TGTGCCAGCAGCTTCGATCACGGGGGGCAGTACAATGAGCAGTTCTTC
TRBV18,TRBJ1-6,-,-,CASSPDMTNSPLHF,TGTGCCAGCTCACCTGACATGACGAATTCACCCCTCCACTTT
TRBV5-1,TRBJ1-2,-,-,CASSLGGGPNYGYTF,TGCGCCAGCAGCTTGGGCGGCGGACCTAACTATGGCTACACCTTC
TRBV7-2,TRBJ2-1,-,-,CASRQGMVDEQFF,TGTGCCAGCCGGCAGGGGATGGTCGATGAGCAGTTCTTC
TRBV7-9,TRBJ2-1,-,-,CASSFGWPTGNEQFF,TGTGCCAGCAGCTTCGGATGGCCCACTGGCAATGAGCAGTTCTTC
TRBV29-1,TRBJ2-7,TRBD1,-,CSGQGQVGHEQYF,TGCAGCGGTCAGGGACAGGTGGGCCACGAGCAGTACTTC
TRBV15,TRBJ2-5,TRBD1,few,CATSRPPGQGQETQYF,TGTGCCACCAGCAGACCGCCGGGACAGGGGCAAGAGACCCAGTACTTC
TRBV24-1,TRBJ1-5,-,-,CATSRGGNGNQPQHF,TGTGCCACCAGCCGAGGGGGGAACGGCAATCAGCCCCAGCATTTT
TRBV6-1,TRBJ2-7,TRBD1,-,CASSEAVFGQGYEQYF,TGTGCCAGCAGTGAAGCGGTTTTCGGACAGGGGTACGAGCAGTACTTC
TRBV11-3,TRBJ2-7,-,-,CASSSSFSLAPTYEQYF,TGTGCCAGCAGCTCCTCCTTCTCCCTAGCGCCTACCTACGAGCAGTACTTC
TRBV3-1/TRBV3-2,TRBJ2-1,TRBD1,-,CASSHTDRGSYNEQFF,TGTGCCAGCAGCCATACCGACAGGGGGTCCTACAATGAGCAGTTCTTC
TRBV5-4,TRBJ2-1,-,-,CASSFRLGDSEQFF,TGTGCCAGCAGCTTCAGGCTAGGTGATAGTGAGCAGTTCTTC
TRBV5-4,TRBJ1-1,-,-,CASSFLGDTEAFF,TGTGCCAGCAGCTTTCTGGGGGACACTGAAGCTTTCTTT
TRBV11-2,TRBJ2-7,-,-,CASSKARDGAYEQYF,TGTGCCAGCAGCAAAGCCCGGGACGGGGCCTACGAGCAGTACTTC
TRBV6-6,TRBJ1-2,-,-,CASSYGAGGGGYTF,TGTGCCAGCAGTTACGGGGCGGGCGGTGGAGGCTACACCTTC
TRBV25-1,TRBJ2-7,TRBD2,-,CASSDLAAYEQYF,TGTGCCAGCAGTGACCTAGCGGCCTACGAGCAGTACTTC
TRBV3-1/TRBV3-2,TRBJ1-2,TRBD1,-,CASTSRQGNYGYTF,TGTGCCAGCACTTCACGACAGGGAAACTATGGCTACACCTTC
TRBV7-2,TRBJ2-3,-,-,CASSSFIADTQYF,TGTGCCAGCAGCTCTTTTATCGCAGATACGCAGTATTTT
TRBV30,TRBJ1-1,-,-,CAWSVTGESEAFF,TGTGCCTGGAGTGTAACGGGGGAGTCTGAAGCTTTCTTT
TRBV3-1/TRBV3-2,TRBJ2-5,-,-,CASSQEGQGWETQYF,TGTGCCAGCAGCCAAGAAGGGCAGGGGTGGGAGACCCAGTACTTC
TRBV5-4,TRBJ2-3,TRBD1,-,CASSLGTGETDTQYF,TGTGCCAGCAGCTTAGGGACAGGGGAGACAGATACGCAGTATTTT
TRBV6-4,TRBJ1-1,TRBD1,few,CASSEGQGLKAFF,TGTGCCAGCAGTGAGGGACAGGGGCTCAAAGCTTTCTTT
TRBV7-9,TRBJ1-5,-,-,CASSFGAGENQPQHF,TGTGCCAGCAGCTTTGGGGCAGGGGAAAATCAGCCCCAGCATTTT
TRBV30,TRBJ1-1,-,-,CAWATAVNTEAFF,TGTGCCTGGGCGACGGCCGTTAACACTGAAGCTTTCTTT
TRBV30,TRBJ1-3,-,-,CAWSSTSGNTIYF,TGTGCCTGGAGTTCAACCTCTGGAAACACCATATATTTT
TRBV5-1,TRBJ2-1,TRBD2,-,CASSLALAGGSHEQFF,TGCGCCAGCAGCTTGGCCCTAGCGGGAGGAAGCCATGAGCAGTTCTTC
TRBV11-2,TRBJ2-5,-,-,CASSLDQRRSQYF,TGTGCCAGCAGCTTAGATCAAAGGAGGAGCCAGTACTTC
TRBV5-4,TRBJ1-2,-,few,CASSYNGYGYTF,TGTGCCAGCAGCTACAATGGGTATGGCTACACCTTC
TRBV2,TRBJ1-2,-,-,CASIATGYPNYGYTF,TGTGCCAGCATCGCTACGGGGTACCCTAACTATGGCTACACCTTC
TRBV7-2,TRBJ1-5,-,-,CASSWGGSNPGQPQHF,TGTGCCAGCAGCTGGGGAGGGAGTAACCCGGGGCAGCCCCAGCATTTT
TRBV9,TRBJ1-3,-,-,CASSPTGDTIYF,TGTGCCAGCAGCCCTACCGGGGACACCATATATTTT
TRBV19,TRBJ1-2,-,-,CASSIWMEVGYTF,TGTGCCAGTAGTATCTGGATGGAGGTTGGCTACACCTTC
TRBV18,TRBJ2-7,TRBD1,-,CASSPITRRTGRYEQYF,TGTGCCAGCTCACCGATTACGCGGAGGACAGGGAGATACGAGCAGTACTTC
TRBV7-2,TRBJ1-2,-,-,CASSLAQYGYTF,TGTGCCAGCAGCTTAGCGCAGTACGGCTACACCTTC
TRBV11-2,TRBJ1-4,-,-,CASSPGPRGEKLFF,TGTGCCAGCAGCCCAGGGCCCCGGGGTGAAAAACTGTTTTTT
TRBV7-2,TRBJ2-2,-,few,CASRRREDGELFF,TGTGCCAGCAGACGAAGGGAGGACGGGGAGCTGTTTTTT